Below, 2 T cell receptor beta chains from the same sample are listed, as sequenced in a study of read filtering for tumor transcriptome and immune sequencing. Molecular barcoded adaptors covering alpha/delta and beta/gamma chains were used on 400 ng RNA. TCRdb ran MiXCR on the reads and lists one entry per CDR3 protein. The table lists some 120,000 distinct CDR3 sequences, about an eighth of them singletons. Source material: a population of CD138-negative cells sorted from bone marrow. The receptors come from a donor older than 35 with multiple myeloma.

This clonotype was seen at least ten times. The chain combines TRBV3-1 with TRBJ2-5, with 8 bases aligning to TRBD2. Germline V gene lookup returns CDR1 LGHDT and CDR2 YNNKEL (reference sequence). The J segment lost 4 bases and the V segment lost 0 bases, leaving 4 bases of the junction unmatched. The length of the CDR3 is 15 residues. CDR3 nucleotides: TGTGCCAGCAGCCAAGAAGGGACTAGGATAGAGACCCAGTACTTC. Amino acids: CASSQEGTRIETQYF.

This clonotype has just one count. This sequence may be a read error, since a much larger clone differs from it by one base. The rearrangement joins TRBV20-1 to TRBJ1-1; the D gene is possibly TRBD1 (5 bases). Germline V gene data show CDR1 as DFQATT and CDR2 as SNEGSKA (reference sequence). The CDR3 consists of 13 residues. V dropped 0 bases and J dropped 4 bases, with 9 bases sitting between them. CDR3 sequence reads: CSARDCGGTEAFF. The CDR3 DNA reads as TGCAGTGCTAGAGATTGCGGGGGCACTGAAGCTTTCTTT.